This T cell receptor (beta chain) emerged from a study of T cells in Graves' hyperthyroidism and ophthalmopathy. Together with thyroid ultrasound, orbital computed tomography, serum thyroxine and TRAb, clinical symptoms were used for diagnoses. What was amplified from RNA transcripts were TCR beta CDR3 regions. Using the HTBI primer set, a first-round RT-PCR was run on the TCR CDR3. TCRdb ran MiXCR on the multiplex PCR reads and lists one entry per CDR3 protein. The sample comprises about 720,000 distinct CDR3 sequences, over 15% of which are singletons, and around 8% rests with the top ten. Regarding the study as a whole: The model identified upcoming ophthalmopathy a median approximately six months ahead of onset. Clonotypes that were expanded in thyroid above 0.001 mostly appeared in blood too.

With respect to this clonotype: What it binds is unknown.

The sequencing input was blood. The origin of this receptor is a young man with Graves' hyperthyroidism.

CDR3 bases: TGTGCCAGTAGTACTCAGGGAGCAGATACGCAGTATTTT. Its protein product is CASSTQGADTQYF. The rearrangement joins TRBV19 to TRBJ2-3; the D gene could be TRBD1 or TRBD2 (5 bases each). The V end lost 4 bases, the J end lost 4 bases, and 9 bases lay between the germline ends. Germline CDR1 LNHDA, CDR2 SQIVND (reference sequence). The CDR3 totals 13 residues.